What follows are 19 T cell receptor beta chains derived from one specimen sequenced in a study of CD8+CD57+ T cells in acquired aplastic anemia. CDR3 and TCR beta VDJ profiling relied on a genomic DNA template. MiXCR was run by TCRdb on the reads, yielding one entry per CDR3 protein. There are 100,000 to 150,000 distinct CDR3 sequences in the sample; around 41% occur only once, and 8% to 9.5% lies in the top ten. Sequences were obtained from sorted CD4+, CD8+, or CD8+CD57+ T cells (not recorded which) from PBMCs. Source of these receptors: a human donor in good health, serving as a control.

This clonotype was detected only a few times. The chain has TRBV18 and TRBJ1-4, with D unresolved. CDR3 length: 16 residues. V was trimmed by 3 bases and J by 5 bases, leaving 16 bases between them. From germline, CDR1 is KGHSH and CDR2 LQKENI. This CDR3 is CASSPTQRLRNEKLFF. The DNA for the CDR3 is TGTGCCAGCTCACCGACTCAGCGGCTCCGCAATGAAAAACTGTTTTTT.

This clonotype was seen many times. The rearrangement joins TRBV10-3 to TRBJ2-1; D remains ambiguous. The length of the CDR3 is 16 residues. In germline, CDR1 is ENHRY, CDR2 SYGVKD. V was clipped by 0 bases and J by 4 bases, with 13 bases between them. CDR3 amino acids: CAISESTKKGYNEQFF. DNA for the CDR3: TGTGCCATCAGTGAGTCGACCAAAAAAGGTTACAATGAGCAGTTCTTC.

Points on this clonotype: A much larger clone is a single base away; this may be a read error. The chain links TRBV30 to TRBJ2-7; no reliable D call. Germline CDR1 GTSNPN, CDR2 SVGIG (reference sequence). This CDR3 is 12 amino acids long. This chain's CDR3 is CAWSSPTYGQYF. CDR3 DNA: TGTGCCTGGAGTAGTCCTACCTACGGGCAGTACTTC.

This clonotype showed up many times. The V and J genes are TRBV19 and TRBJ2-7; tentative D call: TRBD1 (6 bases). V was trimmed by 6 bases and J by 0 bases, leaving 18 bases between them. From germline, CDR1 is LNHDA and CDR2 SQIVND (reference sequence). The CDR3 contains 16 residues. The CDR3 bases are TGTGCCAGTAGCGTCTCCGGGACACTGATCTCCTACGAGCAGTACTTC. It encodes CASSVSGTLISYEQYF.

At least ten counts were recorded for this clonotype. The chain carries TRBV6-1 and TRBJ1-2; D is perhaps TRBD1 (5 bases). V lost 4 bases and J 5 bases, leaving 14 bases between the germline ends. CDR3 length equals 14 residues. The germline V gene has CDR1 MNHNS and CDR2 SASEGT. CDR3 sequence (DNA): TGTGCCAGCAGTGCCCTTGGACAATCTTATGGCTACACCTTC. This gives the protein CASSALGQSYGYTF.

This rearrangement joins TRBV15 to TRBJ1-3, with 9 bases matching TRBD1. Per germline, CDR1 LNHNV and CDR2 YYDKDF (reference sequence). The CDR3 sequence is 16 residues long. V lost 3 bases to trimming and J lost 2 bases; unmatched junction nucleotides: 5. The CDR3 here is CATSSGDRAAGNTIYF. CDR3 nucleotide sequence: TGTGCCACCAGCAGTGGGGACAGGGCAGCTGGAAACACCATATATTTT.

This clonotype was found many times. This rearrangement joins TRBV5-1 to TRBJ1-3, with D uncertain. This CDR3 comprises 14 residues. CDR1 SGHRS and CDR2 YFSETQ come from the germline V gene. V dropped 0 bases and J dropped 4 bases, with 8 bases sitting between them. CDR3 amino acids: CASSLEIAGNTIYF. The CDR3, as DNA: TGCGCCAGCAGCTTGGAAATTGCGGGAAACACCATATATTTT.

This sequence joins TRBV14 and TRBJ2-7, with D perhaps given as TRBD1 or TRBD2 (5 bases each). Per the germline V gene, CDR1 is SGHDN and CDR2 is FVKESK. V gave up 1 base and J gave up 6 bases, with 10 bases separating them. The CDR3 is made up of 13 amino acids. DNA for the CDR3: TGTGCCAGCAGCCAAGTCACGAGGGGCGAGCAGTACTTC. It translates to CASSQVTRGEQYF.

In this sample, this clonotype turned up many times. The chain is built from TRBV6-6 and TRBJ1-2, with TRBD1 matching 8 bases. CDR3 length: 14 amino acids. The ends lost 2 bases at V and 2 bases at J; junction bases unmatched: 1. Germline CDR1 is MNHNY and CDR2 is SVGAGI (reference sequence). CDR3 region: CASSYRQGNYGYTF. As DNA, the CDR3 is TGTGCCAGCAGTTACCGACAGGGGAACTATGGCTACACCTTC.

In this sample, this clonotype turned up many times. The chain combines TRBV20-1 with TRBJ1-2; D remains ambiguous. CDR1 DFQATT and CDR2 SNEGSKA come from the germline V gene (reference sequence). CDR3 length: 13 residues. Trimming left V 1 base short and J 7 bases short, with 13 bases between. The CDR3: CSARALSGSGYTF. The CDR3 nucleotides are TGCAGTGCTAGAGCACTTTCCGGTTCTGGCTACACCTTC.

This clonotype was found many times. J is TRBJ1-2 and V is TRBV20-1; D remains unclear. CDR3 length: 14 residues. Looked up from germline, CDR1 is DFQATT and CDR2 is SNEGSKA (reference sequence). V was pared by 5 bases and J by 8 bases, with 21 bases between. CDR3 in amino acids: CSASRRPAWEGYTF. As DNA, the CDR3 is TGCAGTGCTTCTAGACGGCCCGCTTGGGAAGGCTACACCTTC.

As for this clonotype: At one end, the junction sequence differs from germline, possibly due to a read error. The chain joins TRBV9 to TRBJ2-3, with TRBD2 matching 13 bases. The CDR3 length is 16 residues. The germline V gene encodes CDR1 SGDLS and CDR2 YYNGEE. CDR3: CASSVGLAGGTDMQYF. DNA for the CDR3: TGTGCCAGCAGCGTAGGACTAGCGGGGGGAACAGATATGCAGTATTTT. Looking up the rest from reference TRBV9 and TRBJ2-3 gives the full variable domain: DSGVTQTPKHLITATGQRVTLRCSPRSGDLSVYWYQQSLDQGLQFLIQYYNGEERAKGNILERFSAQQFPDLHSELNLSSLELGDSALYFCASSVGLAGGTDMQYFGPGTRLTVL.

Comment on this clonotype: This sequence may be a read error, since a much larger clone differs from it by one base. This chain connects TRBV30 to TRBJ2-7, with TRBD1 matching 9 bases. CDR3 length equals 14 residues. The J segment lost 4 bases and the V segment lost 5 bases, leaving 9 bases of the junction unmatched. Germline CDR1 and CDR2: GTSNPN and SVGIG (reference sequence). The CDR3 spells CAWGGQGILYEQYF. The DNA for the CDR3 is TGTGCCTGGGGGGGACAGGGAATCCTGTACGAGCAGTACTTC.

This clonotype was seen repeatedly, ten times or more. The rearrangement joins TRBV29-1 to TRBJ1-1, with D perhaps TRBD1 (5 bases). CDR3 size: 12 residues. Germline CDR1 reads SQVTM; CDR2 reads ANQGSEA. Trimming shortened V by 4 bases and J by 2 bases, and 8 bases separated the two germline ends. CDR3 residues: CSVGQGNTEAFF. DNA for the CDR3: TGCAGCGTTGGCCAGGGAAACACTGAAGCTTTCTTT.

This sequence joins TRBV7-2 and TRBJ1-2; 9 bases match TRBD1. The CDR3 is 15 residues long. Per germline, CDR1 SGHTA and CDR2 FQGNSA. Trimming cost V 2 bases and J 0 bases; bases outside gene matches: 1. In nucleotides, the CDR3 is TGTGCCAGCAGCTTACGGACAGGGGCTAACTATGGCTACACCTTC. This encodes CASSLRTGANYGYTF.

This clonotype was found many times. The chain employs TRBV5-1 and TRBJ2-7, with D unresolved. This CDR3 is built from 14 residues. Trimming left V 3 bases short and J 7 bases short, with 17 bases between. Germline-derived CDR1 and CDR2 are SGHRS and YFSETQ. This CDR3 reads CASSSRTALGEQYF. As DNA, the CDR3 is TGCGCCAGCAGCTCCCGGACGGCATTGGGAGAGCAGTACTTC.

The chain employs TRBV10-2 and TRBJ2-4, with D possibly being TRBD1 or TRBD2 (6 bases each). CDR3 size: 17 residues. The germline gives CDR1 WSHSY, CDR2 SAAADI. Trimming pared 0 bases from V and 7 bases from J, leaving 19 bases between. CDR3 loop: CASSESRVGGRGNIQYF. CDR3 bases: TGCGCCAGCAGTGAGTCGAGGGTAGGGGGGCGTGGGAACATTCAGTACTTC.

The table lists this clonotype with many counts. The chain couples TRBV7-9 to TRBJ2-3; 11 bases agree with TRBD2. The V and J ends lost 5 bases and 7 bases, in that order; junction bases with no gene match: 17. Germline-derived CDR1 and CDR2 are SEHNR and FQNEAQ (reference sequence). There are 18 residues in the CDR3. As DNA, the CDR3 is TGTGCCAGCAGCGCGTACCTCGGGACTAGCGGCCGGTCCAATACGCAGTATTTT. This codes for CASSAYLGTSGRSNTQYF.

This clonotype has a count of ten or more. This chain links TRBV30 with TRBJ2-6; D ambiguous. V lost 8 bases and J lost 0, with 8 bases in between. Germline CDR1 GTSNPN, CDR2 SVGIG (reference sequence). CDR3 length: 13 residues. Here the CDR3 DNA reads TGTGCCGGACGGTTCTCTGGGGCCAACGTCCTGACTTTC. This gives the protein CAGRFSGANVLTF.